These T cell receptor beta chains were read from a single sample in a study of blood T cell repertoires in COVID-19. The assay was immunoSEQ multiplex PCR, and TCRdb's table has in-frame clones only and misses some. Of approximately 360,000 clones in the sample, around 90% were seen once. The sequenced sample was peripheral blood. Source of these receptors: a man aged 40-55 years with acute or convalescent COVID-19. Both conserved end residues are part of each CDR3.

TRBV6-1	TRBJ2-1	CASSEGGGSEQFF
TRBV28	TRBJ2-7	CASSGDPGVYEQYF
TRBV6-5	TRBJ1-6	CASSYVPTGRSPLHF
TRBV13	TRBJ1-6	CASSVRTGGNSPLHF
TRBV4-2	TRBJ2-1	CASSQGWASGRNEQFF
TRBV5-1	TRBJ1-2	CASSLAGQGGYGYTF
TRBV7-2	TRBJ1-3	CASSPVGTGGIGNTIYF
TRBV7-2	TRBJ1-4	CASSLDRGVNEKLFF
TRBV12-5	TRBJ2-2	CASGERGFAGELFF
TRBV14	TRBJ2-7	CASSQGWGVDEQYF